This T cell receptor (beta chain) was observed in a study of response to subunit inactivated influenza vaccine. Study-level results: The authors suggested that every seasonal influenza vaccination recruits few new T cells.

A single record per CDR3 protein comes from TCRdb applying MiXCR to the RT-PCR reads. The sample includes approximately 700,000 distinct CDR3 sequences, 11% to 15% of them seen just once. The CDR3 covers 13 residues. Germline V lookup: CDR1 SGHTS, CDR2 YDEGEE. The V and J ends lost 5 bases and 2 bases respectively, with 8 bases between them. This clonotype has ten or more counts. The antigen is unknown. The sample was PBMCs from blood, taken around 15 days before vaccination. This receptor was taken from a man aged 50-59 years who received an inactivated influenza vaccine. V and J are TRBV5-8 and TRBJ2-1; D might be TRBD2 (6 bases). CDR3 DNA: TGTGCCAGCAGGTGGACTACCTACAATGAGCAGTTCTTC. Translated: CASRWTTYNEQFF.